These 32 T cell receptor beta chains were all obtained from the same sample, sequenced in a study of T cells after yellow fever vaccination. TCRdb recomputed calls from the 5' RACE reads with MiXCR, one row per CDR3 protein. The sample lists 20,000 to 30,000 distinct CDR3 sequences; 4.5% to 5.5% were seen once. The sequencing here drew on PBMCs, either bulk or a sorted T-cell subset (CD4+, CD8+, memory, or dextramer-sorted; not recorded which), taken 15 days after the yellow fever booster vaccination. These receptor sequences come from a man younger than 40 who received the YFV17D yellow fever vaccine.

This clonotype showed up many times. The V and J genes are TRBV7-9 and TRBJ2-6, with D unclear. The CDR3 runs 16 residues. Deletions cut 5 bases from V and 0 bases from J, with 11 bases between. The germline gives CDR1 SEHNR, CDR2 FQNEAQ (reference sequence). The CDR3 protein is CASSPRTVSGANVLTF. DNA for the CDR3: TGTGCCAGCAGCCCAAGGACGGTCTCTGGGGCCAACGTCCTGACTTTC.

This clonotype was detected ten times or more. The chain joins TRBV7-2 to TRBJ1-1, with a tentative D call TRBD1 (6 bases). The CDR3 loop spans 12 amino acids. The V end was cut by 4 bases, the J end by 14 bases, with 17 bases between. Per the germline V gene, CDR1 is SGHTA and CDR2 is FQGNSA. This chain's CDR3 is CASSSWLSGTFF. CDR3 bases: TGTGCCAGCAGCTCTTGGCTCTCCGGGACATTCTTT.

This clonotype occurred many times. The chain is built from TRBV6-4 and TRBJ2-2; 10 nucleotides agree with TRBD1. The V gene's germline CDR1 is MRHNA and CDR2 SNTAGT. V lost 2 bases and J lost 6; bases outside the gene matches: 0. The CDR3 contains 14 residues. CDR3 coding DNA: TGTGCCAGCAGTGACGGACAGGGGGCCGGGGAGCTGTTTTTT. Its translation is CASSDGQGAGELFF.

The sample holds many counts of this clonotype. The chain employs TRBV4-3 and TRBJ2-7, with a weak D call TRBD1 (6 bases). This CDR3 comprises 14 residues. Germline loops: CDR1 LGHNA, CDR2 YSLEER. Trimming removed 4 bases from V and 2 bases from J, with 12 bases in between. The CDR3 protein is CASSPGKGAYEQYF. The CDR3 nucleotides are TGCGCCAGCAGCCCAGGGAAGGGGGCCTACGAGCAGTACTTC.

This clonotype has a handful of counts. The CDR3 DNA reads as TGTGCCACCAGCAGAGTCGGGATGGGGCCCTACGAGCAGTACTTC. It codes for CATSRVGMGPYEQYF. The rearrangement uses TRBV15 and TRBJ2-7; tentatively, D is TRBD1 or TRBD2 (5 bases each). V lost 1 base, J lost 2 bases, and 12 bases lay in between. CDR1 LNHNV and CDR2 YYDKDF come from the germline V gene (reference sequence). This CDR3 has 15 amino acids.

This clonotype was counted at least ten times. The chain combines TRBV29-1 with TRBJ2-7; no firm D call. CDR3 length: 11 residues. Trimming cost V 0 bases and J 7 bases, with 7 bases left between them. The germline CDR1 and CDR2 sequences are SQVTM and ANQGSEA. CDR3 region: CSVEDVGEQYF. For the CDR3, the DNA is TGCAGCGTTGAAGATGTTGGAGAGCAGTACTTC.

In its sample, this clonotype was seen many times. The V and J genes are TRBV6-2 or TRBV6-3 and TRBJ2-3; 9 bases fit TRBD2. Germline CDR1 and CDR2: MNHEY and SVGEGT. There are 15 residues in the CDR3. The V gene end was trimmed by 6 bases and the J gene end by 5 bases; junction bases not matched to a gene: 9. The CDR3 sequence: CASSRRAGGGDTQYF. The DNA for the CDR3 is TGTGCCAGCAGCCGGCGAGCGGGAGGCGGAGATACGCAGTATTTT.

This clonotype came up many times. The genes are TRBV20-1 and TRBJ2-3; 9 nucleotides match TRBD1. Germline V gives CDR1 DFQATT, CDR2 SNEGSKA (reference sequence). With 5 bases clipped from V and 2 bases from J, the junction kept 5 bases outside the gene matches. The CDR3 loop spans 14 amino acids. The CDR3, as DNA: TGCAGTGCTCCGGGACAGGGTTTCACAGATACGCAGTATTTT. Translating it yields CSAPGQGFTDTQYF.

There are many counts of this clonotype. V gene TRBV20-1 combines with J gene TRBJ2-2; 9 bases align to TRBD1. The length of the CDR3 is 18 residues. CDR1 and CDR2 (germline): DFQATT, SNEGSKA (reference sequence). The junction had 17 bases not matched to a gene; V was cut back by 6 bases and J by 3 bases. CDR3 coding DNA: TGCAGTGCCACGATTACCGCTCCCGGGACAGGGTACACCGGGGAGCTGTTTTTT. Amino acid sequence: CSATITAPGTGYTGELFF.

This clonotype appeared many times. V gene TRBV20-1 combines with J gene TRBJ2-1; 11 bases line up with TRBD2. CDR1 and CDR2 from the germline V gene are DFQATT and SNEGSKA (reference sequence). With V trimmed by 7 bases and J by 9 bases, 8 bases remained unmatched. The CDR3 consists of 13 residues. CDR3 amino acids: CSGVAGGPGEQFF. The CDR3 DNA is TGCAGTGGTGTAGCGGGAGGGCCGGGTGAGCAGTTCTTC.

The sample holds many counts of this clonotype. This rearrangement joins TRBV3-1 to TRBJ2-2; D is unclear. This CDR3 comprises 15 residues. Trimming left V 4 bases short and J 1 base short, with 10 bases between. Germline lookup yields CDR1 LGHDT and CDR2 YNNKEL (reference sequence). CDR3 sequence: CASSPLVMNTGELFF. DNA of the CDR3: TGTGCCAGCAGCCCCCTCGTGATGAACACCGGGGAGCTGTTTTTT.

This clonotype was counted at least ten times. V is TRBV6-5 and J is TRBJ2-7, with 8 bases fitting TRBD2. The junction had 6 bases not matched to a gene; V was cut back by 6 bases and J by 5 bases. This CDR3 is 13 amino acids long. CDR1 MNHEY and CDR2 SVGAGI come from the germline V gene. The CDR3: CASRKSGSNEQYF. Written as DNA, the CDR3 is TGTGCCAGCAGAAAGAGCGGGAGCAACGAGCAGTACTTC.

By proportion, this clonotype is medium-sized. The chain combines TRBV20-1 with TRBJ1-5, with D tentatively TRBD1 (6 bases). Germline CDR1 is DFQATT and CDR2 is SNEGSKA (reference sequence). The CDR3 extends over 13 amino acids. V shed 3 bases and J shed 7 bases, with 13 bases lying between them. In DNA, the CDR3 is TGCAGTGCTAGGGGACACTGGAACCAGCCCCAGCATTTT. Its translation: CSARGHWNQPQHF.

Ten or more counts support this clonotype. V is TRBV4-3 and J is TRBJ2-7; TRBD1 matches 8 bases. The germline CDR1 and CDR2 sequences are LGHNA and YSLEER. This CDR3 is built from 16 residues. The V gene end was trimmed by 0 bases and the J gene end by 2 bases; junction bases not matched to a gene: 6. CDR3 nucleotides: TGCGCCAGCAGCCAAGAGTGGGGGGACAGGACCTACGAGCAGTACTTC. This gives the protein CASSQEWGDRTYEQYF.

In this sample, this clonotype turned up many times. The chain has TRBV2 and TRBJ2-7; D gene ambiguous. V was shortened by 3 bases and J by 2 bases, with 8 bases between the two germline ends. This CDR3 spans 13 amino acids. Germline assignment: CDR1 SNHLY and CDR2 FYNNEI. The CDR3 loop is CASSETTAYEQYF. CDR3 nucleotide sequence: TGTGCCAGCAGTGAGACGACGGCCTACGAGCAGTACTTC.

This clonotype was picked up many times. The V call is TRBV2, the J call TRBJ1-4; possibly TRBD1 for D (6 bases). The CDR3 is 15 amino acids. Trimming removed 5 bases at V and 4 bases at J, with 14 bases between. CDR1 SNHLY and CDR2 FYNNEI come from the germline V gene. CDR3 coding DNA: TGTGCCAGCAGTACCTACAGGGTGGATAATGAAAAACTGTTTTTT. As protein: CASSTYRVDNEKLFF. Combining the CDR3 with reference TRBV2 and TRBJ1-4 gives the whole variable domain EPEVTQTPSHQVTQMGQEVILRCVPISNHLYFYWYRQILGQKVEFLVSFYNNEISEKSEIFDDQFSVERPDGSNFTLKIRSTKLEDSAMYFCASSTYRVDNEKLFFGSGTQLSVL.

As for this clonotype: Compared with germline, one end of the junction differs, possibly owing to a read error. The chain links TRBV3-1 to TRBJ2-3; D is perhaps TRBD1 (6 bases). The CDR3 contains 15 residues. Germline CDR1 LGHDT, CDR2 YNNKEL (reference sequence). CDR3 nucleotides: TGTGCCAGCTGCCAGCCGGGACACGGCACAGATACGCAGTATTTT. Amino acids: CASCQPGHGTDTQYF.

There are many counts of this clonotype. V usage is TRBV9 and J usage is TRBJ2-5; 7 bases align to TRBD1. V shed 2 bases, J shed 5 bases, and the junction held 9 bases outside the gene matches. Germline CDR1 SGDLS, CDR2 YYNGEE. The CDR3 loop spans 15 amino acids. The CDR3 here is CASSVSGTASETQYF. CDR3 in DNA: TGTGCCAGCAGCGTGTCCGGGACAGCTTCGGAGACCCAGTACTTC.

This clonotype was seen many times. The V and J genes are TRBV28 and TRBJ1-6; D is uncertain. Trimming cost V 4 bases and J 0 bases, with 13 bases left between them. The CDR3 sequence is 17 residues long. Germline-derived CDR1 and CDR2 are MDHEN and SYDVKM. The CDR3 DNA follows: TGTGCCAGCAGTTCCCAGACCGAGAGCTCCTATAATTCACCCCTCCACTTT. Its protein product is CASSSQTESSYNSPLHF.

This clonotype was seen repeatedly, ten times or more. CDR3 residues: CAARTADTQYF. For the CDR3, the DNA is TGTGCCGCCCGGACGGCAGATACGCAGTATTTT. The V gene is TRBV6-6, the J gene TRBJ2-3, with D unclear. CDR1 is MNHNY, CDR2 SVGAGI, per germline (reference sequence). Trimming took off 11 bases at V and 4 bases at J, with 10 bases between the two ends. This CDR3 comprises 11 residues.

In this sample, this clonotype turned up many times. V gene TRBV6-2 or TRBV6-3 combines with J gene TRBJ1-5; D unclear. The CDR3 consists of 13 residues. Germline loops: CDR1 MNHEY, CDR2 SVGEGT. Trimming left V 6 bases short and J 7 bases short, with 13 bases between. CDR3 coding DNA: TGTGCCAGCAGGCCGGGGATAAGGCAGCCCCAGCATTTT. Translated, it gives CASRPGIRQPQHF.

This clonotype was counted at least ten times. The V call is TRBV5-5, the J call TRBJ1-1; 9 positions match TRBD1. Germline trimming cut 2 bases from V and 6 bases from J; bases unmatched to any gene: 5. In germline, CDR1 is SGHKS, CDR2 YYEKEE (reference sequence). CDR3 length equals 14 residues. CDR3 nucleotides: TGTGCCAGCAGCTTAACAGGGGGCGCGGCTGAAGCTTTCTTT. This gives the protein CASSLTGGAAEAFF.

This clonotype was detected many times. This sequence joins TRBV30 and TRBJ1-3; D is undetermined. V was trimmed by 0 bases and J by 4 bases, leaving 7 bases between them. Germline CDR1 and CDR2: GTSNPN and SVGIG (reference sequence). The CDR3 sequence is 13 residues long. The CDR3 DNA follows: TGTGCCTGGAGTGTGACCAACGGAAACACCATATATTTT. Its protein is CAWSVTNGNTIYF. The full variable domain, its missing parts supplied by reference TRBV30 and TRBJ1-3, is SQTIHQWPATLVQPVGSPLSLECTVEGTSNPNLYWYRQAAGRGLQLLFYSVGIGQISSEVPQNLSASRPQDRQFILSSKKLLLSDSGFYLCAWSVTNGNTIYFGEGSWLTVV.

This clonotype has a count of ten or more. This chain uses TRBV7-2 with TRBJ2-5; D perhaps matches TRBD2 (6 bases). Trimming left V 0 bases short and J 5 bases short, with 13 bases between. The CDR3 is made up of 15 amino acids. The germline V gene encodes CDR1 SGHTA and CDR2 FQGNSA. CDR3 region: CASSLASGWGETQYF. In DNA, the CDR3 is TGTGCCAGCAGCTTAGCTAGCGGATGGGGGGAGACCCAGTACTTC. Combining the CDR3 with reference TRBV7-2 and TRBJ2-5 gives the whole variable domain GAGVSQSPSNKVTEKGKDVELRCDPISGHTALYWYRQSLGQGLEFLIYFQGNSAPDKSGLPSDRFSAERTGGSVSTLTIQRTQQEDSAVYLCASSLASGWGETQYFGPGTRLLVL.

This clonotype has a count of ten or more. The chain links TRBV7-2 to TRBJ2-3, with D tentatively TRBD2 (5 bases). Germline values: CDR1 SGHTA, CDR2 FQGNSA. This CDR3 is 14 amino acids long. The ends were cut back, 4 bases at V and 2 bases at J, with 10 bases in the middle. The DNA for the CDR3 is TGTGCCAGCAGCTCCGGACTTAACACAGATACGCAGTATTTT. It codes for CASSSGLNTDTQYF.

This clonotype was recorded a few times. Relative to the germline gene, one junction end is altered; a read error may explain this. This chain links TRBV4-1 with TRBJ2-7; 7 positions agree with TRBD1. Germline CDR1 reads MGHRA; CDR2 reads YSYEKL. This CDR3 has 12 residues. CDR3 DNA sequence: TGCGCCAGCAGCCGAGGCGAGGGGGCCGTCGTCTTC. Translated, it gives CASSRGEGAVVF.

In this sample, this clonotype turned up many times. The J gene is TRBJ2-3, the V gene TRBV5-1; TRBD1 aligns across 8 bases. This CDR3 comprises 14 residues. Germline values: CDR1 SGHRS, CDR2 YFSETQ. The V segment lost 7 bases and the J segment 0 bases; nucleotides outside the gene matches: 4. The CDR3 region has the DNA TGCGCCAGCTGCGACAGGGGAAGCACAGATACGCAGTATTTT. It translates to CASCDRGSTDTQYF.

The chain carries TRBV11-2 and TRBJ2-1; D is unresolved. Per germline, CDR1 SGHAT and CDR2 FQNNGV. Trimming left V 1 base short and J 2 bases short, with 6 bases between. There are 14 residues in the CDR3. CDR3 region: CASSLAGAYNEQFF. The CDR3 region has the DNA TGTGCCAGCAGCTTAGCGGGCGCCTACAATGAGCAGTTCTTC.

This clonotype was seen at least ten times. J is TRBJ2-1 and V is TRBV6-2 or TRBV6-3; TRBD2 agrees at 10 bases. Germline V gene sequence: CDR1 MNHEY, CDR2 SVGEGT. The V and J ends lost 3 bases and 13 bases, in that order; junction bases with no gene match: 15. The CDR3 runs to 16 residues. The CDR3 coding sequence is TGTGCCAGCAGTTATTCCGTAGCGGGAGGTTCTGGGAATCAGTTCTTC. Amino acids: CASSYSVAGGSGNQFF.

The chain is built from TRBV20-1 and TRBJ2-3; 9 positions agree with TRBD2. This CDR3 has 15 amino acids. Germline CDR1 is DFQATT and CDR2 is SNEGSKA (reference sequence). The V and J ends lost 8 bases and 6 bases, in that order; junction bases with no gene match: 15. The CDR3 DNA reads TGCAGTTGTAGCCAGGCAGCGGGAGGAGGGGATACGCAGTATTTT. It encodes CSCSQAAGGGDTQYF.

The table lists this clonotype with many counts. This chain joins TRBV6-2 or TRBV6-3 and TRBJ1-5; D gene ambiguous. Trimming stripped 5 bases from V and 8 bases from J, with 10 bases between. Per germline, CDR1 MNHEY and CDR2 SVGEGT. The CDR3 consists of 12 residues. For the CDR3, the DNA is TGTGCCAGCAGTCGCCCCGGGGAGCCCCAGCATTTT. Translation gives CASSRPGEPQHF.

In its sample, this clonotype was seen many times. J is TRBJ1-1 and V is TRBV6-1; no clear D. Germline values: CDR1 MNHNS, CDR2 SASEGT. The V gene lost 5 bases and the J gene lost 1 base, with 11 bases spanning the gap. CDR3 length: 14 amino acids. The CDR3 loop is CASSITEPNTEAFF. Here the CDR3 DNA reads TGTGCCAGCAGTATTACAGAGCCGAACACTGAAGCTTTCTTT.